These T cell receptor beta chains were read from a single sample in a study of blood T cell repertoires in COVID-19. Assay used: immunoSEQ multiplex PCR; TCRdb lists only in-frame clones, some missing. The sample holds 210,000 or so clones, over 75% seen once. The material sequenced was peripheral blood. All receptors come from a man over 45 with COVID-19, enrolled during active disease. CDR3s leave out the opening cysteine and the closing phenylalanine or tryptophan.

v_gene	CDR3aa
TRBV7-2	ASSPSTSGYNEQF
TRBV4-1	ASSQRQTGSDTQY
TRBV18	ASSPPGTGGYGYT
TRBV2	ASSETGVTVSTDTQY
TRBV6-5	ASSYAKTQY
TRBV4-1	ASSYRDTNYGYT
TRBV5-1	ASIQTGAAEGSPLH
TRBV5-4	ASSPTPGSSNQPQH
TRBV7-7	ASSLVEGGEQY
TRBV10-1	ASSEFGYEQY
TRBV28	ASSPPLGQISNQPQH
TRBV7-2	ASSPDTEAF
TRBV19	ASSVRDRRLETQY
TRBV12-3/TRBV12-4	ASSFGLKQPQH
TRBV24-1	ATPTGTGNQPQH
TRBV5-1	ASSGGGPQETQY
TRBV7-2	ASSLQLNTEAF
TRBV19	ASSIGTRTPYEQY
TRBV6-6	ASGIRQSSYNEQF
TRBV3-1/TRBV3-2	ASSHHRGGQPQH
TRBV9	ASSPGQGFSPLH
TRBV11-3	ASSPSIGEGFCQPQH
TRBV30	AWSFTGVNSPLH
TRBV4-1	ASSQRVGANVLT
TRBV10-3	AISGRGQDEQY
TRBV7-7	ASSLEQVGETQY
TRBV6-5	ASTIAEKLF
TRBV5-5	ASSPVGGNQPQH
TRBV5-1	ASSGENREGYT
TRBV7-9	ASSRTDPYGYT
TRBV30	AWSAGQVPNQPQH
TRBV5-1	ASSLEAGEGYT
TRBV2	ASRTGSSNEKLF
TRBV6-5	ASRRDRRSNQPQH
TRBV19	ASSIGGRMETQY
TRBV7-9	ASSFIRGRVDGELF
TRBV6-5	ASSFLGGGSYEQY
TRBV27	ASSARGTGPYGYT
TRBV14	ASSHERPGQSNEKLF
TRBV18	ASSQKPGQTNYGYT
TRBV11-2	ASSLGAGGTSYNYGYT
TRBV7-3	ASSRTGGRTEAF
TRBV6-1	ASSEQRDSYSNQPQH
TRBV6-2/TRBV6-3	ASSYPVQGRNSPLH
TRBV21-1	ASRSTTVSYNSPLH
TRBV18	ASSPREEQF
TRBV5-4	ASSTEQGYYGYT